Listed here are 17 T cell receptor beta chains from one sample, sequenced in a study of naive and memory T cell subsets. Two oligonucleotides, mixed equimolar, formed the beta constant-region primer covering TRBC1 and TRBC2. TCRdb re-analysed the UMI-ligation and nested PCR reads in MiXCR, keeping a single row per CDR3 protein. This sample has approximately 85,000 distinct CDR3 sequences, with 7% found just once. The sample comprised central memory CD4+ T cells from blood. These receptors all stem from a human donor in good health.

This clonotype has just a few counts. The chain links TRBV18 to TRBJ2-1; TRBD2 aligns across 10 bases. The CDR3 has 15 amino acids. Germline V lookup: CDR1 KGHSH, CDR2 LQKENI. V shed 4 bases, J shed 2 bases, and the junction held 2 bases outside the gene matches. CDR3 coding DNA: TGTGCCAGCTCACAAAGCGGGGGGGCCTACAATGAGCAGTTCTTC. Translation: CASSQSGGAYNEQFF.

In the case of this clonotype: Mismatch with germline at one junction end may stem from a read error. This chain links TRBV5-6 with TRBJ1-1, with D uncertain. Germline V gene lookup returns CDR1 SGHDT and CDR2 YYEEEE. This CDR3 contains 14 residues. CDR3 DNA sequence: TGTGCCAGCAGCTTTTGGGGATTGAAGACTGAAGCTTTCTTT. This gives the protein CASSFWGLKTEAFF.

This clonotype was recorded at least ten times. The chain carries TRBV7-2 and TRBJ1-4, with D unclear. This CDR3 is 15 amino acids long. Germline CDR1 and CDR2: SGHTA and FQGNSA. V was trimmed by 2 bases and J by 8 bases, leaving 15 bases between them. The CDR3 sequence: CASSLLGSREEKLFF. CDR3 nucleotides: TGTGCCAGCAGCTTATTGGGCTCGAGGGAAGAAAAACTGTTTTTT. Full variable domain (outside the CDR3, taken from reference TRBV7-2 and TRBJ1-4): GAGVSQSPSNKVTEKGKDVELRCDPISGHTALYWYRQSLGQGLEFLIYFQGNSAPDKSGLPSDRFSAERTGGSVSTLTIQRTQQEDSAVYLCASSLLGSREEKLFFGSGTQLSVL.

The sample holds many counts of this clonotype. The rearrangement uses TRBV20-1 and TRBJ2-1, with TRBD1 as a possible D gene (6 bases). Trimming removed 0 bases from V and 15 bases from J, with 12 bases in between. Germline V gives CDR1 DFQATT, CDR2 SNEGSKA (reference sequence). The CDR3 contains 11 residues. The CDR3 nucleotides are TGCAGTGCTAGAGAGAGGACAGAGGGGTTCTTC. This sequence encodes CSARERTEGFF.

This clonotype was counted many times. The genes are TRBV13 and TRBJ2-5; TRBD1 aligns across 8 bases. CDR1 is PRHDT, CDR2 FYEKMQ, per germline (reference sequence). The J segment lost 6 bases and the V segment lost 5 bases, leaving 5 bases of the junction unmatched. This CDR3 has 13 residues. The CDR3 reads CASSLGQGQTQYF. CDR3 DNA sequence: TGTGCCAGCAGCCTCGGACAGGGACAGACCCAGTACTTC.

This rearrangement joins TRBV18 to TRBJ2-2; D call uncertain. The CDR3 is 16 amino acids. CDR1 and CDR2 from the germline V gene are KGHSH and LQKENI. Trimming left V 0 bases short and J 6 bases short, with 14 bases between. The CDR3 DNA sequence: TGTGCCAGCTCACCACCGTTTCCTGGGCTCCCCGGGGAGCTGTTTTTT. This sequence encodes CASSPPFPGLPGELFF.

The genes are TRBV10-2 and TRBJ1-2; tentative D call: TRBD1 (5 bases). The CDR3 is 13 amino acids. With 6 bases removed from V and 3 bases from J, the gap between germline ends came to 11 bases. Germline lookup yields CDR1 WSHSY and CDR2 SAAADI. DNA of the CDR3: TGCGCCAGCAGCTCACAGGTGGACTATGGCTACACCTTC. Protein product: CASSSQVDYGYTF.

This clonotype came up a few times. The DNA of the CDR3 is TGTGCCACCTCAGATTCGGCAGAGACTAGCTACGAGCAGTACTTC. Amino acid sequence: CATSDSAETSYEQYF. The chain has TRBV10-3 and TRBJ2-7, with D tentatively TRBD2 (6 bases). Germline CDR1 reads ENHRY; CDR2 reads SYGVKD. Trimming removed 10 bases at V and 3 bases at J, with 22 bases between. This CDR3 spans 15 amino acids.

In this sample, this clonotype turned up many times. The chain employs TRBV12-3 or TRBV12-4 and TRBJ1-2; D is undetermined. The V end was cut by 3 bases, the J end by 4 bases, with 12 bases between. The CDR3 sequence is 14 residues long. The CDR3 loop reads CASSLRLNPYGYTF. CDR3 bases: TGTGCCAGCAGTTTGAGGCTGAACCCCTATGGCTACACCTTC.

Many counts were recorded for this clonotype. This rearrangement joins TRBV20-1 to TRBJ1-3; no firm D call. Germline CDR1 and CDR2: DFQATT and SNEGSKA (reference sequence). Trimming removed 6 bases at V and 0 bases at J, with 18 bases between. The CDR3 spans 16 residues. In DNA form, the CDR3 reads TGCAGTGCCCAGAGAGGAATTGCGGTCTCTGGAAACACCATATATTTT. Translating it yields CSAQRGIAVSGNTIYF.

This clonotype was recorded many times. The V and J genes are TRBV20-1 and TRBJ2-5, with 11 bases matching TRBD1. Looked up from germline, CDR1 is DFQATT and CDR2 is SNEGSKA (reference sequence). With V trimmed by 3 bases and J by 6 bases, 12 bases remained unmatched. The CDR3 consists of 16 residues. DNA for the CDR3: TGCAGTGCTAGTGGGGGGACAGGGGGTCGTATGAAGACCCAGTACTTC. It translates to CSASGGTGGRMKTQYF.

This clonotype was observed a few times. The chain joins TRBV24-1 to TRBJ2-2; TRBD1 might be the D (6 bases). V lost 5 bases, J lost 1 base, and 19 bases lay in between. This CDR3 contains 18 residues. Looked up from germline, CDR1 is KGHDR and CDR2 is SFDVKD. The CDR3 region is CATSAGTGWVLNTGELFF. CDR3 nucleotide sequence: TGTGCCACCAGTGCCGGAACAGGGTGGGTCCTGAACACCGGGGAGCTGTTTTTT.

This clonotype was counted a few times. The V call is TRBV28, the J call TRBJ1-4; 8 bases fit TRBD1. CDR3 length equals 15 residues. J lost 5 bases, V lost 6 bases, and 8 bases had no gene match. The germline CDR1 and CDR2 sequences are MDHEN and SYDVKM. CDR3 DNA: TGTGCCAGCAGGCCCCCAGGGGGCGGGAATGAAAAACTGTTTTTT. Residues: CASRPPGGGNEKLFF.

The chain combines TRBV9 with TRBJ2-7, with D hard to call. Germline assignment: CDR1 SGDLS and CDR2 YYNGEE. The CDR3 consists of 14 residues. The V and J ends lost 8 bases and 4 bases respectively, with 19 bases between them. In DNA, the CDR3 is TGTGCCAGGGGCCGGACGCACCAGCTTTACGAGCAGTACTTC. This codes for CARGRTHQLYEQYF.

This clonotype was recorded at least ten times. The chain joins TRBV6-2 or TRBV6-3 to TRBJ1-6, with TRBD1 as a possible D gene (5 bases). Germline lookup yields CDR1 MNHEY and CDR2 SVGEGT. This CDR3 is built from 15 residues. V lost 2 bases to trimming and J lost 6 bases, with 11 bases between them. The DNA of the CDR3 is TGTGCCAGCAGTTACCCGGGGGTGGGTAATTCACCCCTCCACTTT. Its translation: CASSYPGVGNSPLHF.

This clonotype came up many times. The CDR3 DNA sequence: TGTGCCAGCAGCCAGGGGACTAGCGGAGGCGGGAAGACCCAGTACTTC. Its translation is CASSQGTSGGGKTQYF. The chain carries TRBV7-3 and TRBJ2-5, with 11 bases fitting TRBD2. V trimming: 5 bases; J trimming: 6 bases; junction bases outside the gene matches: 11. The CDR3 totals 16 residues. Germline CDR1 is SGHTA and CDR2 is FQGTGA.

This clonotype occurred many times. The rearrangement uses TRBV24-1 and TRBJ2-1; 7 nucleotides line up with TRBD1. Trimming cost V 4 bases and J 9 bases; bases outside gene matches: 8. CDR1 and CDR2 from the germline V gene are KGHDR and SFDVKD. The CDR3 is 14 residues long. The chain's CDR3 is CATSEGGATLEQFF. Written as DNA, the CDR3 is TGTGCCACCAGTGAAGGGGGCGCTACCCTTGAGCAGTTCTTC.